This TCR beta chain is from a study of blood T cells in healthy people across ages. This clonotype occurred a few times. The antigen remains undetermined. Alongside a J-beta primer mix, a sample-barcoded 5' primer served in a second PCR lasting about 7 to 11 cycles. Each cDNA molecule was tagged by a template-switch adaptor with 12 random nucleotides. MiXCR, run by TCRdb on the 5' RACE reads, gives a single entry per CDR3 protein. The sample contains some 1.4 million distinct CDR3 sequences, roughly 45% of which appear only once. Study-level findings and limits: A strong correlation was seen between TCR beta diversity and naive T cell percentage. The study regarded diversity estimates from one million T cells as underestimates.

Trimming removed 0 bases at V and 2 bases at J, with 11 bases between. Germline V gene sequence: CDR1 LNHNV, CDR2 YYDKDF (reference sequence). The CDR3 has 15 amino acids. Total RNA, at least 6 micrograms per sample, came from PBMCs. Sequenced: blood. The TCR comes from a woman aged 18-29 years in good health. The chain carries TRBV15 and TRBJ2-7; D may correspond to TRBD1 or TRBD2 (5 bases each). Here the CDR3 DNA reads TGTGCCACCAGCAGAGATATAGGGACGGCCTACGAGCAGTACTTC. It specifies CATSRDIGTAYEQYF.